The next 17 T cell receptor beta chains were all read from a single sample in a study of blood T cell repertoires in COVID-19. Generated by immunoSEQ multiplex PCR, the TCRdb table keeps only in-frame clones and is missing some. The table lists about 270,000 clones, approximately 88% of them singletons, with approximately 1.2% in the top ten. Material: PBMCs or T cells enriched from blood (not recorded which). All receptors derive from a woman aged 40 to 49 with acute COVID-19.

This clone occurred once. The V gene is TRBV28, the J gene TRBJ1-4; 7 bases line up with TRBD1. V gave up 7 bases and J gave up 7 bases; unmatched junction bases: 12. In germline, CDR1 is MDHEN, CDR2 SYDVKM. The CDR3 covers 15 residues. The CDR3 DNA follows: TGTGCCAGCAACCTACTAGGGGGCGCAACTGAAAAACTGTTTTTT. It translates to CASNLLGGATEKLFF.

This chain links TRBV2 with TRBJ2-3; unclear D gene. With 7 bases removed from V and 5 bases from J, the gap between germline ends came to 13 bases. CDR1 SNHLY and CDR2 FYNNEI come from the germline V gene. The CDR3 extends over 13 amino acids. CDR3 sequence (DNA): TGTGCCAGCACCGTAGCCAGATTAGATACGCAGTATTTT. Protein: CASTVARLDTQYF.

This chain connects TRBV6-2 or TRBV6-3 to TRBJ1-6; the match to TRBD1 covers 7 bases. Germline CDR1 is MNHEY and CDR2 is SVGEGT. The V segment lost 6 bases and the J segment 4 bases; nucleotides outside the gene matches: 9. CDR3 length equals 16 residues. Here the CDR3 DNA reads TGTGCCAGCAGCCTACGGGGGACAGTTTATAATTCACCCCTCCACTTT. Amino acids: CASSLRGTVYNSPLHF.

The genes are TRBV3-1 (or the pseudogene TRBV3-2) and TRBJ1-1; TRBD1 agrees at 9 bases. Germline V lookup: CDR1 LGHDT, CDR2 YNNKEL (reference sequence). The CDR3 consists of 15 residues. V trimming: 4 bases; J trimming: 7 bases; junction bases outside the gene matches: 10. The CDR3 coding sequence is TGTGCCAGCAGCCCCCGGACAGGGGATGGGGTTGAAGCTTTCTTT. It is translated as CASSPRTGDGVEAFF.

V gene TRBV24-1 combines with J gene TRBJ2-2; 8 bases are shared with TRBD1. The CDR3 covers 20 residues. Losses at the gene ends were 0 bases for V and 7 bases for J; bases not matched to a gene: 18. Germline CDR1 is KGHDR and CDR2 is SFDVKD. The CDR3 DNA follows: TGTGCCACCAGTGATTTGAAGGGCAGGGGGCCCCGAGCGAGTGGCGGGGAGCTGTTTTTT. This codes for CATSDLKGRGPRASGGELFF.

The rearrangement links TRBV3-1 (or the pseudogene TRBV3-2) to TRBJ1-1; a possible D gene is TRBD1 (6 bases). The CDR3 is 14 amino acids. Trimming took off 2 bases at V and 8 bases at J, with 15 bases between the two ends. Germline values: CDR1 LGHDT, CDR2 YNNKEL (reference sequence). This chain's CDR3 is CASSQIAGDMEAFF. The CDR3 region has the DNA TGTGCCAGCAGCCAAATAGCAGGGGACATGGAAGCTTTCTTT.

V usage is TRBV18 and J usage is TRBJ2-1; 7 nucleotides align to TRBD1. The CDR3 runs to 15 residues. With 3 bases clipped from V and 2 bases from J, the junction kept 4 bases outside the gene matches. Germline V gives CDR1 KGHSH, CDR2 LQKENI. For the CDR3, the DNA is TGTGCCAGCTCACCTCCAGGGGGTCCCTACAATGAGCAGTTCTTC. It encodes CASSPPGGPYNEQFF. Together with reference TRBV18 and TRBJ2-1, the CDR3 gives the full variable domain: NAGVMQNPRHLVRRRGQEARLRCSPMKGHSHVYWYRQLPEEGLKFMVYLQKENIIDESGMPKERFSAEFPKEGPSILRIQQVVRGDSAAYFCASSPPGGPYNEQFFGPGTRLTVL.

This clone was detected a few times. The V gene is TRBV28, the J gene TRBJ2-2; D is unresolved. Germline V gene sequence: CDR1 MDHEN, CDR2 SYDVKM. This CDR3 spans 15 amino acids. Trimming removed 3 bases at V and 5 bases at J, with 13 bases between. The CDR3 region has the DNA TGTGCCAGCAGTTTGGCCAGCCTCGGGACCGGGGAGCTGTTTTTT. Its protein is CASSLASLGTGELFF.

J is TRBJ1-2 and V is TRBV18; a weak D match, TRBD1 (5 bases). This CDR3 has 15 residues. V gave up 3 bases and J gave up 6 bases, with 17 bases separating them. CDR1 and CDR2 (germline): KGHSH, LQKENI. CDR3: CASSPVVGQSDGYTF. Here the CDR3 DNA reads TGTGCCAGCTCACCTGTCGTGGGGCAGTCGGATGGCTACACCTTC.

DNA of the CDR3: TGTGCCAGCAGTTTTGTTTGGGGGGATGAGCAGTTCTTC. This translates into CASSFVWGDEQFF. The V gene is TRBV27, the J gene TRBJ2-1, with D perhaps TRBD2 (6 bases). The ends were cut back, 3 bases at V and 8 bases at J, with 11 bases in the middle. Per germline, CDR1 MNHEY and CDR2 SMNVEV (reference sequence). The CDR3 has 13 amino acids.

This CDR3 reads CASSPPVGDRAAFF. The CDR3 DNA reads as TGTGCCAGCAGCCCCCCGGTGGGGGACAGGGCTGCTTTCTTT. The rearrangement links TRBV3-1 (or the pseudogene TRBV3-2) to TRBJ1-1; 9 bases line up with TRBD1. V was clipped by 4 bases and J by 11 bases; unmatched bases: 11. From germline, CDR1 is LGHDT and CDR2 YNNKEL (reference sequence). This CDR3 spans 14 amino acids.

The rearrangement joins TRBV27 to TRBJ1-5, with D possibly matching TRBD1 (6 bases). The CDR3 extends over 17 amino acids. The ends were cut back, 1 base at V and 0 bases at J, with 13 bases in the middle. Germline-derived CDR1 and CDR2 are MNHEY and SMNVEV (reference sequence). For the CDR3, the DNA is TGTGCCAGCAGTTTATTATGGACAGCTGATAGCAATCAGCCCCAGCATTTT. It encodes CASSLLWTADSNQPQHF.

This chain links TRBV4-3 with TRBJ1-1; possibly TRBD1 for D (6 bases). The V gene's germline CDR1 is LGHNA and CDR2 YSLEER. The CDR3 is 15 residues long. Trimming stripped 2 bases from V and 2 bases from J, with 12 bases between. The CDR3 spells CASSQTRGSNTEAFF. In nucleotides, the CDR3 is TGCGCCAGCAGCCAAACTAGGGGGTCAAACACTGAAGCTTTCTTT.

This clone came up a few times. The CDR3 nucleotides are TGTGCCAGCAGCTACAGCTCTGGAAACACCATATATTTT. Protein product: CASSYSSGNTIYF. V is TRBV12-3 or TRBV12-4 and J is TRBJ1-3; no reliable D call. CDR3 length: 13 residues. V was clipped by 6 bases and J by 0 bases, with 6 bases between them.

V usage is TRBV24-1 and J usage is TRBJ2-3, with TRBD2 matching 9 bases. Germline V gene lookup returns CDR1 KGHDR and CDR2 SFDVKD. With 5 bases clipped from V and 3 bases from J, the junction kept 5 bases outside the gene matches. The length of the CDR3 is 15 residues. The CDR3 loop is CATSVSGSRTDTQYF. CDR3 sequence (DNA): TGTGCCACCAGTGTTAGCGGGAGTAGGACAGATACGCAGTATTTT.

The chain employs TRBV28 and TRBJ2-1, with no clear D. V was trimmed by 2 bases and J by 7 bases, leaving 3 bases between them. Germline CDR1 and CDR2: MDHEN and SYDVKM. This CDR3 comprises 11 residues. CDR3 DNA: TGTGCCAGCAGTTTAATAAATGAGCAGTTCTTC. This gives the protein CASSLINEQFF.

CDR3 amino acids: CASSTPTGNYEQYF. Here the CDR3 DNA reads TGTGCCAGCAGTACCCCGACAGGGAACTACGAGCAGTACTTC. This chain connects TRBV28 to TRBJ2-7; 7 bases map to TRBD1. Unmatched junction bases numbered 7, after V lost 5 bases and J lost 3 bases. Germline V gives CDR1 MDHEN, CDR2 SYDVKM. The CDR3 extends over 14 amino acids.